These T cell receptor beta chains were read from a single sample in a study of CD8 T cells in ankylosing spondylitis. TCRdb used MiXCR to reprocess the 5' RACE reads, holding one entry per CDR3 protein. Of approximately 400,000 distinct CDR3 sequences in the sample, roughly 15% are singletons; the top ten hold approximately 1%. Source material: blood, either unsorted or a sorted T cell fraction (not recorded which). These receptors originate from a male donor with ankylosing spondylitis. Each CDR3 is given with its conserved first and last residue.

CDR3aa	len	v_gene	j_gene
CSSQIGRDTDTQYF	14	TRBV29-1	TRBJ2-3
CASSLWTSRATGELFF	16	TRBV11-2	TRBJ2-2
CAGAVGLANTGELFF	15	TRBV5-1	TRBJ2-2
CSARTSWETQYF	12	TRBV20-1	TRBJ2-5
CASSLKVEPFF	11	TRBV12-3/TRBV12-4	TRBJ1-1
CAWGNGVWREKLFF	14	TRBV30	TRBJ1-4
CASSLPGAVSWFF	13	TRBV12-3/TRBV12-4	TRBJ2-1
CASSEDSTDTQYF	13	TRBV10-1	TRBJ2-3
CSVLGGDSYEQYF	13	TRBV29-1	TRBJ2-7
CATSDALPQREAGTQYF	17	TRBV24-1	TRBJ2-3
CASSLTASSYNSPLHF	16	TRBV27	TRBJ1-6
CATRRGGYNEQFF	13	TRBV2	TRBJ2-1
CASVSFGKETQYF	13	TRBV4-1	TRBJ2-5
CASSIDGSPSTDTQYF	16	TRBV19	TRBJ2-3
CSATDRRHWMNTEAFF	16	TRBV20-1	TRBJ1-1
CASSTTGYQPQHF	13	TRBV6-1	TRBJ1-5
CASSTPEVRTQYF	13	TRBV19	TRBJ2-3
CASRGWQGRETQYF	14	TRBV27	TRBJ2-5
CASRLGDGENQPQHF	15	TRBV12-3/TRBV12-4	TRBJ1-5
CASSLAGGLAYQEGTDTQYF	20	TRBV5-1	TRBJ2-3
CASSSEGTRVWNEQFF	16	TRBV5-4	TRBJ2-1
CASSYGALDTSGSYNSPLHF	20	TRBV6-2/TRBV6-3	TRBJ1-6
CASSHLDRTSYGYTF	15	TRBV3-1	TRBJ1-2
CASSRQGADADTQYF	15	TRBV18	TRBJ2-3
CASRAGSGGPQETQYF	16	TRBV11-3	TRBJ2-5
CASSRRSSGDNEQFF	15	TRBV5-1	TRBJ2-1
CASSPDLNTEAFF	13	TRBV5-1	TRBJ1-1
CSVQTSGRPDTQYF	14	TRBV20-1	TRBJ2-3
CASSEARGLALAKNIQYF	18	TRBV2	TRBJ2-4
CSIYRGPTEAFF	12	TRBV20-1	TRBJ1-1
CASSYRDRGGYEQYF	15	TRBV6-5	TRBJ2-7
CASSRVAGGKETQYF	15	TRBV5-5	TRBJ2-5
CASSPRGNGIQPQHF	15	TRBV18	TRBJ1-5
CASSTGANQPQHF	13	TRBV12-3/TRBV12-4	TRBJ1-5
CSVDAGGSTDTQYF	14	TRBV29-1	TRBJ2-3
CSAGVGARYGYTF	13	TRBV20-1	TRBJ1-2
CASSPDRDRSSYEQYF	16	TRBV4-1	TRBJ2-7
CSVYRDPYGYTF	12	TRBV29-1	TRBJ1-2
CASSQDGLANTGELFF	16	TRBV3-1	TRBJ2-2
CASTGLGPYNEQFF	14	TRBV2	TRBJ2-1
CASRPGQFNYGYTF	14	TRBV4-1	TRBJ1-2
CASSDAGQVVYNEQFF	16	TRBV10-2	TRBJ2-1
CASSLVGGGRNEQFF	15	TRBV7-2	TRBJ2-1
CASSTGQGMAPGGF	14	TRBV5-1	TRBJ1-1
CASGRGSSYNEQFF	14	TRBV12-3/TRBV12-4	TRBJ2-1
CASTLRGGMKTEAFF	15	TRBV5-6	TRBJ1-1
CASSQDFWGSGYTF	14	TRBV3-1	TRBJ1-2
CASSLTRKETQYF	13	TRBV7-2	TRBJ2-5
CSVGQHPTGTGELFF	15	TRBV29-1	TRBJ2-2
CASTGKNEQFF	11	TRBV19	TRBJ2-1
CASSFGRLGGELFF	14	TRBV13	TRBJ2-2
CASSQLTGGITSRWRETQYF	20	TRBV6-1	TRBJ2-5
CASSGTLGSNQPQHF	15	TRBV2	TRBJ1-5
CSARDGPGGVYEQYF	15	TRBV20-1	TRBJ2-7
CASTFYSADTQYF	13	TRBV5-1	TRBJ2-3
CASSRREDGNQPQHF	15	TRBV12-3/TRBV12-4	TRBJ1-5
CASSQDLTGGTDTQYF	16	TRBV14	TRBJ2-3
CASRRGNYGYTF	12	TRBV12-3/TRBV12-4	TRBJ1-2